Sequencing of this TCR beta chain was carried out in a study of a mutant IDH1 vaccine in newly diagnosed glioma. Study-wide points: Among top peripheral T cell clonotypes, changes seemed unrelated to pseudoprogression.

In regard to this clone: Its antigen is currently unknown.

The protocol was immunoSEQ multiplex PCR, while the TCRdb copy is restricted to in-frame clones and leaves out a portion. Here the sample spans around 89,000 clones, 83% being singletons. Time point in this sample: baseline, week 1 (first vaccination visit). Specified treatment: pre-vaccination baseline after standard-of-care therapy. Donors had new IDH1-mutant astrocytomas of WHO grade 3 or 4 (ATRX-lost). Trimming shortened V by 4 bases and J by 1 base, and 11 bases separated the two germline ends. The CDR3 extends over 15 amino acids. Germline V gene lookup returns CDR1 SGHDT and CDR2 YYEEEE. This sequence joins TRBV5-6 and TRBJ2-2, with D tentatively TRBD1 (5 bases). The clonotype comes from a woman between 45 and 60 years old with glioma. Material: PBMCs, obtained from a glioma patient treated with radiotherapy, temozolomide or both. The DNA of the CDR3 is TGTGCCAGCAGCCTCGGACAAAAGAACACCGGGGAGCTGTTTTTT. Its translation is CASSLGQKNTGELFF.